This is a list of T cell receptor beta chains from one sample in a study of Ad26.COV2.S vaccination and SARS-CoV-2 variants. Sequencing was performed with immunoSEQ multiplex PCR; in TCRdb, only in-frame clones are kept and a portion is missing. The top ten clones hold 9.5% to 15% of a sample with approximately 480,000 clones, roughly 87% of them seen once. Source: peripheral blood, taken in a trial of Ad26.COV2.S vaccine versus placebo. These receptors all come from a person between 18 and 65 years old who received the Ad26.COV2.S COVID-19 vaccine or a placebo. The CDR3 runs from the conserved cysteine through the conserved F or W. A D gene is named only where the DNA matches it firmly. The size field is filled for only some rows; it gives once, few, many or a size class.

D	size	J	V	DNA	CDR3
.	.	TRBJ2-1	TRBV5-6	TGTGCCAGCAGCTTGGCGGGAAACAGGTATGAGCAGTTCTTC	CASSLAGNRYEQFF
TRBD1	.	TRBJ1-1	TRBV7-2	TGTGCCAGCAGCATAGACAGGGGAAGTTCAACTTTCTTT	CASSIDRGSSTFF
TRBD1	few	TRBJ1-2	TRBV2	TGTGCCAGCAGTGAAACAAGGGCAGGGGGCGAAGGTTCTGGCTACACCTTC	CASSETRAGGEGSGYTF
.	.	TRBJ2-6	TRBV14	TGTGCCAGCAGCCAAGTCGGGGCTGGGGCCAACGTCCTGACTTTC	CASSQVGAGANVLTF
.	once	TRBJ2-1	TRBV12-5	TGTGCTAGTGGTCCAGGGGCCTCCGCCTACAATGAGCAGTTCTTC	CASGPGASAYNEQFF
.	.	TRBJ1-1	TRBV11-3	TGTGCCAGCAGCTTCCGGGGGGGGACTGAAGCTTTCTTT	CASSFRGGTEAFF
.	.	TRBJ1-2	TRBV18	TGTGCCAGCTCACCAGTTGGGGGCTCTAACTATGGCTACACCTTC	CASSPVGGSNYGYTF
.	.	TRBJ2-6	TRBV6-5	TGTGCCAGCAGTTACTCGGGGCCCTCGGGGGCCAACGTCCTGACTTTC	CASSYSGPSGANVLTF
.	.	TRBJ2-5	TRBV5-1	TGCGCCAGCAGCTCACCCTCCGACCCGGGGACCCAGTACTTC	CASSSPSDPGTQYF
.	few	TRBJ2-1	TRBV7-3	TGTGCCAGCAGCTTAACGGGACCACAGGATGAGCAGTTCTTC	CASSLTGPQDEQFF
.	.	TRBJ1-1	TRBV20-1	TGCGGAGCGAGGGGGACTGAAGCTTTCTTT	CGARGTEAFF
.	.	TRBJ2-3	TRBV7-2	TGTGCCAGCAGCCAATCGATAGGGGGTTATACGCAGTATTTT	CASSQSIGGYTQYF
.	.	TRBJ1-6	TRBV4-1	TGCGCCAGCAGCCCGCCGGGGGAAGCAATGGGACGATCACCCCTCCACTTT	CASSPPGEAMGRSPLHF
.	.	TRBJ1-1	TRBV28	TGTGCCAGCAGTTCCCCCAAGAACACTGAAGCTTTCTTT	CASSSPKNTEAFF
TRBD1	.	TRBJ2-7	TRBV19	TGTGCCAGTAGTTTGATCCACAGGGGCTCCTACGAGCAGTACTTC	CASSLIHRGSYEQYF
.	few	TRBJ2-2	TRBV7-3	TGTGCCAGCAGCTTAAACGGCCCTCCCACCGGGGAGCTGTTTTTT	CASSLNGPPTGELFF
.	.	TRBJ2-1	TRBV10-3	TGTGCCATCAGTGAAGCGGGTAGCTCCTACAATGAGCAGTTCTTC	CAISEAGSSYNEQFF
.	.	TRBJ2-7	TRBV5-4	TGTGCCAGCAGCTTCCCCGGGCGAGAGCAGTACTTC	CASSFPGREQYF
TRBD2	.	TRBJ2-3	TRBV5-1	TGCGCCAGCAGCTCTAGACTAGCGAAGAACACAGATACGCAGTATTTT	CASSSRLAKNTDTQYF